A single sample gave rise to the 15 T cell receptor beta chains below, sequenced in a study of T cells in Graves' hyperthyroidism and ophthalmopathy. TCR beta CDR3 regions were amplified from RNA transcripts. During a first-round RT-PCR of the TCR CDR3, the HTBI primer set was used. TCRdb analysed the multiplex PCR reads with MiXCR anew, one entry per CDR3 protein. The profile covers about 380,000 distinct CDR3 sequences, with 13% to 15% appearing a single time and around a fifth taken by the ten largest. The sequenced sample was blood. Receptor source: a woman in her twenties or thirties with Graves' ophthalmopathy.

The V gene is TRBV9, the J gene TRBJ2-1; D gene ambiguous. V lost 1 base to trimming and J lost 9 bases, with 20 bases between them. This CDR3 spans 16 amino acids. Germline V lookup: CDR1 SGDLS, CDR2 YYNGEE. The CDR3 DNA is TGTGCCAGCAGCGTATCTGGTGTACGCGATGGTGGTGAGCAGTTCTTC. It translates to CASSVSGVRDGGEQFF.

This clonotype was counted ten times or more. The chain has TRBV2 and TRBJ1-4; D unclear. Germline V gene data show CDR1 as SNHLY and CDR2 as FYNNEI. Trimming stripped 4 bases from V and 7 bases from J, with 19 bases between. The CDR3 extends over 16 amino acids. The CDR3 DNA reads as TGTGCCAGCAGTGCTTTGGGTCGCGCCCGGGGTGAAAAACTGTTTTTT. Its protein product is CASSALGRARGEKLFF.

The V gene is TRBV5-1, the J gene TRBJ1-5, with D perhaps TRBD1 (6 bases). Germline V gene sequence: CDR1 SGHRS, CDR2 YFSETQ. V was clipped by 0 bases and J by 4 bases, with 20 bases between them. The CDR3 totals 18 residues. DNA of the CDR3: TGCGCCAGCAGCTTGGCCCATGGGAGGGGGTCGCCTAATCAGCCCCAGCATTTT. This gives the protein CASSLAHGRGSPNQPQHF.

CDR3 coding DNA: TGTGCCAGCAGTTCGTCGCCAGTCGGGGAGCTGTTTTTT. Amino acid sequence: CASSSSPVGELFF. The chain combines TRBV12-3 or TRBV12-4 with TRBJ2-2; no clear D gene. CDR3 length: 13 amino acids. V gave up 4 bases and J gave up 7 bases, with 10 bases separating them.

This clonotype was seen at least ten times. This sequence joins TRBV12-3 or TRBV12-4 and TRBJ2-7, with D possibly being TRBD1 (6 bases). CDR3 length: 15 amino acids. V was pared by 1 base and J by 4 bases, with 14 bases between. CDR3 sequence (DNA): TGTGCCAGCAGTTTAGACAGGGCTGATATGTACGAGCAGTACTTC. It encodes CASSLDRADMYEQYF.

This clonotype showed up many times. The J gene is TRBJ1-1, the V gene TRBV3-1, with D unclear. The CDR3 is made up of 14 amino acids. With 4 bases removed from V and 7 bases from J, the gap between germline ends came to 16 bases. CDR1 and CDR2 from the germline V gene are LGHDT and YNNKEL (reference sequence). The CDR3, as DNA: TGTGCCAGCAGCCCCGGCCTGGGGTTCGGTGAAGCTTTCTTT. This encodes CASSPGLGFGEAFF. Supplemented by reference TRBV3-1 and TRBJ1-1, the full variable domain reads DTAVSQTPKYLVTQMGNDKSIKCEQNLGHDTMYWYKQDSKKFLKIMFSYNNKELIINETVPNRFSPKSPDKAHLNLHINSLELGDSAVYFCASSPGLGFGEAFFGQGTRLTVV.

This clonotype was detected ten times or more. V and J are TRBV7-9 and TRBJ1-1; D gene uncertain. This CDR3 has 15 amino acids. Germline CDR1 is SEHNR and CDR2 is FQNEAQ (reference sequence). Trimming removed 5 bases from V and 0 bases from J, with 13 bases in between. The CDR3 sequence is CASSSTGVMNTEAFF. For the CDR3, the DNA is TGTGCCAGCAGCAGTACCGGGGTGATGAACACTGAAGCTTTCTTT.

This clonotype came up many times. The V gene is TRBV9, the J gene TRBJ1-1; D gene unclear. Trimming stripped 4 bases from V and 6 bases from J, with 13 bases between. Germline V CDR1 and CDR2: SGDLS, YYNGEE. This CDR3 is built from 13 residues. The CDR3 loop reads CASSSIPLAEAFF. The CDR3 DNA is TGTGCCAGCAGCTCTATCCCCCTTGCTGAAGCTTTCTTT.

This clonotype was recorded at least ten times. This chain uses TRBV2 with TRBJ1-1; D unclear. This CDR3 contains 13 residues. The V end was cut by 4 bases, the J end by 10 bases, with 16 bases between. The V gene's germline CDR1 is SNHLY and CDR2 FYNNEI. This CDR3 reads CASSVTEEGTAFF. In nucleotides, the CDR3 is TGTGCCAGCAGTGTTACTGAGGAGGGAACAGCTTTCTTT. Full variable domain (missing parts from reference TRBV2 and TRBJ1-1): EPEVTQTPSHQVTQMGQEVILRCVPISNHLYFYWYRQILGQKVEFLVSFYNNEISEKSEIFDDQFSVERPDGSNFTLKIRSTKLEDSAMYFCASSVTEEGTAFFGQGTRLTVV.

The chain uses TRBV9 and TRBJ2-3; 14 bases align to TRBD2. Trimming removed 3 bases from V and 6 bases from J; junction bases left unmatched: 6. The CDR3 runs 16 residues. Germline CDR1 and CDR2: SGDLS and YYNGEE. The CDR3 DNA follows: TGTGCCAGCAGCGAGGGACTAGCGGGGGACAGGGATACGCAGTATTTT. This codes for CASSEGLAGDRDTQYF.

This clonotype has just a few counts. A read error is possible here, since a much larger clone lies one base away. This sequence joins TRBV20-1 and TRBJ2-3, with unresolved D. The V end lost 3 bases, the J end lost 5 bases, and 18 bases lay between the germline ends. CDR1 and CDR2 from the germline V gene are DFQATT and SNEGSKA (reference sequence). This CDR3 spans 15 amino acids. The CDR3 sequence is CSASGVAKSIDTQYF. CDR3 DNA sequence: TGCAGTGCTAGTGGTGTGGCCAAGTCCATAGATACGCAGTATTTT.

This clonotype was recorded at least ten times. The CDR3 is CASSSTQGANTEAFF. CDR3 bases: TGTGCCAGCAGCTCAACACAGGGTGCGAACACTGAAGCTTTCTTT. The chain links TRBV7-2 to TRBJ1-1, with D maybe TRBD1 (6 bases). Trimming cost V 4 bases and J 1 base, with 13 bases left between them. This CDR3 contains 15 residues. Looked up from germline, CDR1 is SGHTA and CDR2 is FQGNSA. The complete variable domain, with remaining parts taken from reference TRBV7-2 and TRBJ1-1, reads GAGVSQSPSNKVTEKGKDVELRCDPISGHTALYWYRQSLGQGLEFLIYFQGNSAPDKSGLPSDRFSAERTGGSVSTLTIQRTQQEDSAVYLCASSSTQGANTEAFFGQGTRLTVV.

The rearrangement joins TRBV7-3 to TRBJ1-5; unclear D gene. V lost 1 base and J lost 3, with 10 bases in between. Germline V gene data show CDR1 as SGHTA and CDR2 as FQGTGA. CDR3 length: 15 residues. CDR3 loop: CASSLRADPNQPQHF. DNA for the CDR3: TGTGCCAGCAGCTTAAGAGCTGACCCCAATCAGCCCCAGCATTTT.

Only a few counts were recorded for this clonotype. The chain is built from TRBV6-1 and TRBJ2-2, with 7 bases matching TRBD2. Germline V gives CDR1 MNHNS, CDR2 SASEGT. The CDR3 runs 15 residues. V shed 5 bases, J shed 7 bases, and the junction held 10 bases outside the gene matches. The CDR3: CASSFRTRSDGELFF. The CDR3 nucleotides read TGTGCCAGCAGTTTTAGGACTAGATCGGACGGGGAGCTGTTTTTT.

This clonotype was observed at least ten times. This chain joins TRBV30 and TRBJ1-1, with D maybe TRBD1 (5 bases). V gave up 5 bases and J gave up 1 base, with 8 bases separating them. The CDR3 runs to 12 residues. Germline values: CDR1 GTSNPN, CDR2 SVGIG (reference sequence). In DNA form, the CDR3 reads TGTGCCTGGGACCAGGGGAACACTGAAGCTTTCTTT. Translation: CAWDQGNTEAFF.